A selection of T cell receptor beta chains follows, all from one sample in a study of prognosis after radiotherapy for stage I lung cancer. In TCRdb, the multiplex PCR reads were re-called with MiXCR into one record per CDR3 protein. The table records fewer than 35,000 distinct CDR3 sequences, approximately 51% of them present only once. This specimen was PBMCs, taken before or after stereotactic body radiation therapy (not recorded which). Every receptor here comes from a donor aged 50 or older with non-small cell lung cancer. Each CDR3 is given with its conserved first and last residue. D genes are given only for firm matches. Size is omitted from some rows. Given values are once, few, many or a class for expanded clones.

cdr3_nt,cdr3_aa,v_call,j_call,clone_size,d_call
TGTGCCAGTCAGGTGGGGTACACTGAAGCTTTCTTT,CASQVGYTEAFF,TRBV5-6,TRBJ1-1,-,-
TGTGCCAGCAGGACAGGGGGGAGGAACTACAATGAGCAGTTCTTC,CASRTGGRNYNEQFF,TRBV7-2,TRBJ2-1,many,TRBD1
TGCAGTGCTAGTATCGATCAGGGAAGCAATCAGCCCCAGCATTTT,CSASIDQGSNQPQHF,TRBV20-1,TRBJ1-5,-,-
TGTGCCAGCAGCTTCCCTGGGTACGAGCAGTACTTC,CASSFPGYEQYF,TRBV11-2,TRBJ2-7,medium-sized,-
TGTGCCAGCAGTTTACACGCGACAGGAACCTACGAGCAGTACTTC,CASSLHATGTYEQYF,TRBV12-3/TRBV12-4,TRBJ2-7,medium-sized,-
TGTGCCAGCAATGGGACACCGCGATCACCCCTCCACTTT,CASNGTPRSPLHF,TRBV28,TRBJ1-6,many,-
TGCAGTGCTAGTGATTCCGGACTAGCGGGAGGGCCAAGTTCCTACAATGAGCAGTTCTTC,CSASDSGLAGGPSSYNEQFF,TRBV20-1,TRBJ2-1,many,TRBD2
TGCGCCAGCAGCCGATTTAGCGGGAGAGGGTTCACCGGGGAGCTGTTTTTT,CASSRFSGRGFTGELFF,TRBV4-3,TRBJ2-2,many,TRBD2
TGCAGTGCTAGATATGGAGATCCGACGCGGGCCGACAAGTACTTC,CSARYGDPTRADKYF,TRBV20-1,TRBJ2-7,-,-
TGTGCCAGCAGCTTGGGAGTGGGAAAGTACTACGAGCAGTACTTC,CASSLGVGKYYEQYF,TRBV5-1,TRBJ2-7,-,-
TGTGCCAGCAGCGTAACTAGCGGCGCGTCGGATACGCAGTATTTT,CASSVTSGASDTQYF,TRBV7-3,TRBJ2-3,many,TRBD2
TGTGCCAGCAGCTTAGGAGGGTACCCCTCCGGTCTCAATGAGCAGTTCTTC,CASSLGGYPSGLNEQFF,TRBV11-2,TRBJ2-1,-,-
TGCGCCAGTCGAGACGATGATAATTCACCCCTCCACTTT,CASRDDDNSPLHF,TRBV5-1,TRBJ1-6,-,-
TGTGCCAGCAGCTTAGCGGGAGGGGGGTATGAGCAGTTCTTC,CASSLAGGGYEQFF,TRBV7-3,TRBJ2-1,many,TRBD2
TGTGCCAGCAGCGACAGGGGGCGGGGACCTAATGAAAAACTGTTTTTT,CASSDRGRGPNEKLFF,TRBV12-3/TRBV12-4,TRBJ1-4,many,TRBD1
TGCAGCTCACTAGAAGGGGGAGGCACAGATACGCAGTATTTT,CSSLEGGGTDTQYF,TRBV20-1,TRBJ2-3,-,-
TGTGCCAGCAGCTTAGCGTCGACCTCCTACAATGAGCAGTTCTTC,CASSLASTSYNEQFF,TRBV7-2,TRBJ2-1,many,-
TGTGCCAGCAGTTTCCGACGGTCGCGCCGGGACGGTAGCACAGATACGCAGTATTTT,CASSFRRSRRDGSTDTQYF,TRBV28,TRBJ2-3,many,-
TGCGCCAGCAGCTTGTCCACAGGGGGCGGCTACACCTTC,CASSLSTGGGYTF,TRBV5-1,TRBJ1-2,many,TRBD1
TGTGCCAGCAGTTACTCTCCGACCCACCGGGGGGGGGAGCAGTACTTC,CASSYSPTHRGGEQYF,TRBV6-2/TRBV6-3,TRBJ2-7,-,TRBD2
-,CASSFYICSARSAGGLEQFF,TRBV11-3,TRBJ2-1,-,-
TGCAGTGCTAGCGAGGAGCTGGTCTACGAGCAGCACTTC,CSASEELVYEQHF,TRBV20-1,TRBJ2-7,-,-
TGCGCCGGGGGGCTCTCTGGAAACACCATATATTTT,CAGGLSGNTIYF,TRBV6-8,TRBJ1-3,medium-sized,-
TGTGCCAGCAGCTTAGCTAATTTGGCAGGGAGGGGATCTGGGGCCAACGTCCTGACTTTC,CASSLANLAGRGSGANVLTF,TRBV7-8,TRBJ2-6,many,TRBD2
TGTGCCATCTTTGCCTACGAGCAGTACTTC,CAIFAYEQYF,TRBV10-3,TRBJ2-7,once,-
TGTGCCAGCAGCCCCCGGACAGGGGGCGGTAACACCGGGGAGCCGTTTTTT,CASSPRTGGGNTGEPFF,TRBV7-3,TRBJ2-2,-,TRBD1
TGCAGTGCTAGAGATCCACCTAGCGGGGCCAATGAGCAGTTCTTC,CSARDPPSGANEQFF,TRBV20-1,TRBJ2-1,many,TRBD2
TGTGCCAGCAGCTCGTCCGTGACAGTGGGACATGGCTACACCTTC,CASSSSVTVGHGYTF,TRBV7-9,TRBJ1-2,-,-
TGTGCCACCAGTGATAGCGGGAGGAAGGGTGAGCAGTTCTTC,CATSDSGRKGEQFF,TRBV24-1,TRBJ2-1,many,TRBD2
TGCGCCAGCAGCTGGGGCCCGAACACCGGGGAGCTGTTTTTT,CASSWGPNTGELFF,TRBV5-1,TRBJ2-2,once,-
TGTGCCAGCAGTTTACAATGGGGGACTGAAGCTTTCTTT,CASSLQWGTEAFF,TRBV12-3/TRBV12-4,TRBJ1-1,many,-